These 7 T cell receptor beta chains were sequenced from one sample in a study of CD4 T cell repertoires in COVID-19. Repertoires were generated with immunoSEQ multiplex PCR, while TCRdb's copy carries only in-frame clones and drops some. The sample records fewer than 100,000 clones, 83% being singletons. Sequencing was performed on CD4+ T cells from peripheral blood, taken after recovery from COVID-19. The receptor set was obtained from a human donor who had COVID-19.

The rearrangement joins TRBV28 to TRBJ2-5; 11 bases line up with TRBD2. CDR1 and CDR2 from the germline V gene are MDHEN and SYDVKM. V shed 7 bases and J 4 bases; nucleotides not matched to a gene: 11. This CDR3 region has 16 residues. Here the CDR3 reads CASNLPSGRWGETQYF. Here the CDR3 DNA reads TGTGCCAGCAATTTGCCTAGCGGGAGGTGGGGAGAGACCCAGTACTTC.

This clone was seen just once. The V and J genes are TRBV24-1 and TRBJ1-4, with D unclear. CDR1 and CDR2 from the germline V gene are KGHDR and SFDVKD. Trimming pared 0 bases from V and 4 bases from J, leaving 8 bases between. The CDR3 has 15 amino acids. The CDR3 region is CATSDLGRGNEKLFF. The CDR3 nucleotides are TGTGCCACCAGTGATTTGGGACGGGGTAATGAAAAACTGTTTTTT.

The gene calls are TRBV12-3 or TRBV12-4 and TRBJ2-2; D is uncertain. V lost 1 base and J 6 bases, leaving 3 bases between the germline ends. The CDR3 has 12 residues. The CDR3 DNA reads TGTGCCAGCAGTTTAGGGTCCGGGGAGCTGTTTTTT. Residues: CASSLGSGELFF.

The V gene is TRBV19, the J gene TRBJ1-5; weak D call: TRBD1 (6 bases). The CDR3 consists of 14 residues. Trimming removed 2 bases from V and 2 bases from J, with 7 bases in between. The germline CDR1 and CDR2 sequences are LNHDA and SQIVND (reference sequence). The CDR3 loop reads CASSIKGGNQPQHF. DNA of the CDR3: TGTGCCAGTAGTATAAAGGGGGGCAATCAGCCCCAGCATTTT.

This sequence joins TRBV21-1 and TRBJ2-2; TRBD1, the D gene given by the table, was not confirmed from the DNA. TRBV21-1 is a known pseudogene. CDR3 length equals 17 residues. Here the CDR3 reads CASSKEGEGAGIGELFF. The CDR3 bases are TGTGCCAGCAGCAAAGAGGGGGAAGGGGCAGGGATCGGGGAGCTGTTTTTT.

This chain links TRBV9 with TRBJ1-1; 7 bases are shared with TRBD1. CDR1 is SGDLS and CDR2 is YYNGEE in the germline V gene. The V segment lost 1 base and the J segment 1 base; nucleotides outside the gene matches: 4. The CDR3 loop spans 15 amino acids. The CDR3 nucleotides read TGTGCCAGCAGCGTACCAGGGGGTGAGAACACTGAAGCTTTCTTT. Protein: CASSVPGGENTEAFF.

The chain carries TRBV5-1 and TRBJ1-1; 7 bases map to TRBD1. The CDR3 runs 13 residues. V lost 5 bases and J lost 7; bases outside the gene matches: 8. CDR1 is SGHRS and CDR2 is YFSETQ in the germline V gene. Here the CDR3 reads CASSSGQTLEAFF. DNA for the CDR3: TGCGCCAGCAGTTCGGGACAGACCCTTGAAGCTTTCTTT.